This TCR beta chain was recorded in a study of T cell responses to AZD1222 COVID-19 vaccine. The study's findings and limits: Spike-specific TCR repertoires showed rising breadth and depth after two AZD1222 doses.

A word on this clone: As yet, its antigen is unknown.

The protocol was immunoSEQ multiplex PCR, while the TCRdb copy is restricted to in-frame clones and leaves out a portion. The table has tens of thousands of clones, approximately 86% seen once. The V gene's germline CDR1 is MDHEN and CDR2 SYDVKM. The CDR3 loop spans 14 amino acids. Trimming cost V 4 bases and J 8 bases, with 15 bases left between them. The sequenced sample was peripheral blood, obtained 28 days after the second AZD1222 dose. The source of this sequence is an adult who received the AZD1222 COVID-19 vaccine. The chain uses TRBV28 and TRBJ2-1; either TRBD1 or TRBD2 may fit D (5 bases each). CDR3 sequence: CASSSVGDRHEQFF. CDR3 nucleotides: TGTGCCAGCAGTTCCGTGGGGGACCGGCATGAGCAGTTCTTC.